One and the same sample provided the 23 T cell receptor beta chains below, sequenced in a study of CD8 T cells in ankylosing spondylitis. Study-wide findings and caveats: There was a TCR beta motif, made of fewer than 10 highly homologous variants, that appeared characteristic of ankylosing spondylitis blood.

In TCRdb, the 5' RACE reads were re-called with MiXCR into one record per CDR3 protein. The sample carries almost 400,000 distinct CDR3 sequences, approximately 20% recorded once. These receptors have no identified antigens. Sequences were obtained from blood, either unsorted or a sorted T cell fraction (not recorded which). The receptor source for this set is a male donor with ankylosing spondylitis.

This clonotype was counted a single time. The chain combines TRBV5-5 with TRBJ2-3, with D possibly TRBD2 on 5 matching bases. Germline lookup yields CDR1 SGHKS and CDR2 YYEKEE (reference sequence). The germline V and J ends were trimmed by 4 bases and 0 bases, with 18 bases remaining between them. The CDR3 has 17 residues. The CDR3 DNA reads TGTGCCAGCAGCATCCAACTAGGCAAACCTAGCACAGATACGCAGTATTTT. It yields the protein CASSIQLGKPSTDTQYF.

The sample holds a few counts of this clonotype. This chain links TRBV12-3 or TRBV12-4 with TRBJ1-6; D ambiguous. The CDR3 contains 14 residues. V was trimmed by 6 bases and J by 0 bases, leaving 6 bases between them. CDR3 nucleotide sequence: TGTGCCAGCAGCCCTACCTCCTATAATTCACCCCTCCACTTT. Translation gives CASSPTSYNSPLHF.

The table lists this clonotype with a few counts. The rearrangement links TRBV11-3 to TRBJ2-3; D call uncertain. CDR3 size: 15 residues. V lost 1 base, J lost 5 bases, and 13 bases lay in between. Germline CDR1 and CDR2: SGHNT and YENEEA. CDR3 loop: CASSLAGTEGDTQYF. The DNA for the CDR3 is TGTGCCAGCAGCTTAGCGGGTACCGAAGGAGATACGCAGTATTTT.

This clonotype has a handful of counts. The chain combines TRBV5-1 with TRBJ2-5, with a weak D call TRBD2 (6 bases). The V and J ends lost 1 base and 4 bases respectively, with 14 bases between them. Germline CDR1 reads SGHRS; CDR2 reads YFSETQ. This CDR3 contains 15 residues. The CDR3 loop is CASSLYGGRRETQYF. The CDR3 DNA sequence: TGCGCCAGCAGCTTGTACGGGGGAAGAAGAGAGACCCAGTACTTC.

The rearrangement links TRBV3-1 to TRBJ2-5; D not certain. The CDR3 consists of 16 residues. V lost 1 base to trimming and J lost 2 bases, with 14 bases between them. The V gene's germline CDR1 is LGHDT and CDR2 YNNKEL (reference sequence). The CDR3 bases are TGTGCCAGCAGCCAAGCCCCCGGACGGAGACAAGAGACCCAGTACTTC. This translates into CASSQAPGRRQETQYF.

The J gene is TRBJ1-1, the V gene TRBV27, with 10 bases lining up with TRBD1. V shed 5 bases and J 3 bases; nucleotides not matched to a gene: 9. The V gene's germline CDR1 is MNHEY and CDR2 SMNVEV (reference sequence). This CDR3 region has 16 residues. The DNA for the CDR3 is TGTGCCAGCAGTCCATGGGACAGGGGACGGTACACTGAAGCTTTCTTT. The encoded protein is CASSPWDRGRYTEAFF.

The chain joins TRBV25-1 to TRBJ1-4; D not resolved. The germline V and J ends were trimmed by 1 base and 7 bases, with 16 bases remaining between them. This CDR3 has 16 residues. From germline, CDR1 is MGHDK and CDR2 SYGVNS. The CDR3 is CASSESSAVKIEKLFF. In DNA form, the CDR3 reads TGTGCCAGCAGTGAATCGAGCGCAGTGAAAATTGAAAAACTGTTTTTT.

This clonotype was counted only a few times. This chain joins TRBV6-1 and TRBJ2-1, with D possibly being TRBD1 or TRBD2 (5 bases each). The length of the CDR3 is 14 residues. The ends were cut back, 1 base at V and 12 bases at J, with 16 bases in the middle. Looked up from germline, CDR1 is MNHNS and CDR2 is SASEGT. Here the CDR3 DNA reads TGTGCCAGCAGTGAAGAGAAGGGACCAATAGGGCAGTTCTTC. This codes for CASSEEKGPIGQFF.

In its sample, this clonotype was seen a few times. This chain uses TRBV5-1 with TRBJ2-1; 11 bases agree with TRBD2. Germline CDR1 reads SGHRS; CDR2 reads YFSETQ. With V trimmed by 0 bases and J by 9 bases, 5 bases remained unmatched. The CDR3 has 15 amino acids. The CDR3 nucleotides read TGCGCCAGCAGCTTGGAACTAGCGGGAGAGGGTGAGCAGTTCTTC. Its translation: CASSLELAGEGEQFF.

The rearrangement joins TRBV24-1 to TRBJ2-1; possibly TRBD1 for D (6 bases). Trimming cost V 4 bases and J 0 bases, with 15 bases left between them. Germline V gene lookup returns CDR1 KGHDR and CDR2 SFDVKD. This CDR3 has 17 amino acids. As DNA, the CDR3 is TGTGCCACCAGTGACCAGACAGGAAAAAGCTCCTACAATGAGCAGTTCTTC. Amino acids: CATSDQTGKSSYNEQFF.

The chain has TRBV14 and TRBJ2-1, with TRBD2 matching 10 bases. V dropped 2 bases and J dropped 6; count of bases not matched to a gene: 7. This CDR3 contains 16 residues. Germline V CDR1 and CDR2: SGHDN, FVKESK. DNA of the CDR3: TGTGCCAGCAGCCAACTGGGGCTAGCGGGGGCCAATGAGCAGTTCTTC. Its protein is CASSQLGLAGANEQFF.

This clonotype was detected only a few times. The chain is built from TRBV7-2 and TRBJ1-1; TRBD1 might be the D (5 bases). Germline-derived CDR1 and CDR2 are SGHTA and FQGNSA. CDR3 length: 14 amino acids. V lost 2 bases and J 4 bases, leaving 11 bases between the germline ends. The chain's CDR3 is CASSLQGWITEAFF. For the CDR3, the DNA is TGTGCCAGCAGCTTACAGGGTTGGATCACTGAAGCTTTCTTT.

The V call is TRBV12-3 or TRBV12-4, the J call TRBJ1-6; D remains ambiguous. V was clipped by 4 bases and J by 9 bases, with 10 bases between them. The CDR3 has 13 residues. The chain's CDR3 is CASSWVLFSPLHF. DNA of the CDR3: TGTGCCAGCAGTTGGGTCCTCTTTTCACCCCTCCACTTT.

This clonotype was counted between two and nine times. This sequence joins TRBV11-1 and TRBJ2-5, with D perhaps TRBD2 (6 bases). The CDR3 covers 15 residues. V was trimmed by 4 bases and J by 2 bases, leaving 14 bases between them. The germline CDR1 and CDR2 sequences are SGHAT and FQDESV (reference sequence). CDR3 in DNA: TGTGCCAGCAGCTCCGCGGGATATCGTCAAGAGACCCAGTACTTC. Amino acids: CASSSAGYRQETQYF. Looking up the rest from reference TRBV11-1 and TRBJ2-5 gives the full variable domain: EAEVAQSPRYKITEKSQAVAFWCDPISGHATLYWYRQILGQGPELLVQFQDESVVDDSQLPKDRFSAERLKGVDSTLKIQPAELGDSAMYLCASSSAGYRQETQYFGPGTRLLVL.

This chain links TRBV27 with TRBJ2-3; D is undetermined. This CDR3 has 13 amino acids. V was cut by 6 bases and J by 4 bases, with 11 bases left in between. The germline V gene has CDR1 MNHEY and CDR2 SMNVEV (reference sequence). The CDR3 bases are TGTGCCAGCAGGAAATCAGGTGCAGATACGCAGTATTTT. The encoded protein is CASRKSGADTQYF.

The chain couples TRBV3-1 to TRBJ1-2; the D gene is possibly TRBD1 (6 bases). The CDR3 is 16 amino acids. The V gene's germline CDR1 is LGHDT and CDR2 YNNKEL (reference sequence). Trimming removed 0 bases from V and 2 bases from J, with 13 bases in between. CDR3 loop: CASSQDPQTGNYGYTF. In DNA form, the CDR3 reads TGTGCCAGCAGCCAAGATCCTCAGACAGGCAACTATGGCTACACCTTC. The full variable domain, with the rest looked up from reference TRBV3-1 and TRBJ1-2, is DTAVSQTPKYLVTQMGNDKSIKCEQNLGHDTMYWYKQDSKKFLKIMFSYNNKELIINETVPNRFSPKSPDKAHLNLHINSLELGDSAVYFCASSQDPQTGNYGYTFGSGTRLTVV.

This clonotype was seen a handful of times. V usage is TRBV2 and J usage is TRBJ1-5; 7 nucleotides line up with TRBD1. Germline trimming cut 9 bases from V and 2 bases from J; bases unmatched to any gene: 7. The V gene's germline CDR1 is SNHLY and CDR2 FYNNEI. The CDR3 spans 14 residues. DNA of the CDR3: TGTGCCAGTTACAGGGGTAGTGGCAATCAGCCCCAGCATTTT. This sequence encodes CASYRGSGNQPQHF.

This chain uses TRBV19 with TRBJ2-7; no definite D call. Germline-derived CDR1 and CDR2 are LNHDA and SQIVND (reference sequence). The CDR3 consists of 13 residues. With 6 bases removed from V and 0 bases from J, the gap between germline ends came to 9 bases. In DNA form, the CDR3 reads TGTGCCAGTAGGGGCGCGCCCTCCTACGAGCAGTACTTC. The encoded protein is CASRGAPSYEQYF.

V gene TRBV6-6 combines with J gene TRBJ2-3; D is unclear. V was pared by 2 bases and J by 8 bases, with 8 bases between. The CDR3 covers 12 residues. The germline CDR1 and CDR2 sequences are MNHNY and SVGAGI (reference sequence). The CDR3 loop reads CASSYLFGTQYF. In DNA form, the CDR3 reads TGTGCCAGCAGTTACCTTTTTGGTACGCAGTATTTT.

This clonotype was seen a handful of times. V and J are TRBV5-6 and TRBJ2-7; 8 bases fit TRBD1. Losses at the gene ends were 0 bases for V and 0 bases for J; bases not matched to a gene: 5. There are 16 residues in the CDR3. Germline CDR1 reads SGHDT; CDR2 reads YYEEEE. The CDR3 DNA sequence: TGTGCCAGCAGCTTGGTGGGTCAGGGGGCCTCCTACGAGCAGTACTTC. Its protein product is CASSLVGQGASYEQYF.

This clonotype was counted at least ten times. V is TRBV4-1 and J is TRBJ1-3, with 7 bases lining up with TRBD1. CDR3 size: 19 residues. Germline CDR1 MGHRA, CDR2 YSYEKL. The V and J ends lost 0 bases and 6 bases, in that order; junction bases with no gene match: 17. The CDR3 region has the DNA TGCGCCAGCAGCCAAGATTTTGGGACAGCGCGGTTAACTCTAAACACCATATATTTT. Amino acids: CASSQDFGTARLTLNTIYF.

The rearrangement joins TRBV6-2 or TRBV6-3 to TRBJ1-5; no clear D gene. Germline V lookup: CDR1 MNHEY, CDR2 SVGEGT. The germline V and J ends were trimmed by 0 bases and 0 bases, with 9 bases remaining between them. CDR3 length: 16 residues. The CDR3: CASSYSPGYSNQPQHF. The CDR3 nucleotides are TGTGCCAGCAGTTACTCGCCCGGCTATAGCAATCAGCCCCAGCATTTT.

A few counts support this clonotype. The CDR3 loop reads CASSIGTSGRRSYNEQFF. The CDR3 bases are TGTGCCAGTAGTATAGGGACTAGCGGGCGTCGCTCCTACAATGAGCAGTTCTTC. The chain combines TRBV19 with TRBJ2-1; 11 bases are a match to TRBD2. After removal of 1 base from V and 0 bases from J, the junction contained 5 bases not matched to a gene. CDR1 is LNHDA and CDR2 is SQIVND in the germline V gene (reference sequence). There are 18 residues in the CDR3.